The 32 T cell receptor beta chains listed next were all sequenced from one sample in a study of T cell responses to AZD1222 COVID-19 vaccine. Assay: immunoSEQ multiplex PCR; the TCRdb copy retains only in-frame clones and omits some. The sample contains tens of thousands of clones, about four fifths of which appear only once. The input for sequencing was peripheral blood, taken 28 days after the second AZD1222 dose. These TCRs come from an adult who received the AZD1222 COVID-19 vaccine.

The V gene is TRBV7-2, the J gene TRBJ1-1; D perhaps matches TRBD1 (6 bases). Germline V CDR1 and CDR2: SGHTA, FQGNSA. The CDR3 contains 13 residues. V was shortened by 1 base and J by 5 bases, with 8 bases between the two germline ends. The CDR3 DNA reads TGTGCCAGCAGCTTAGACAGGGAAACTGAAGCTTTCTTT. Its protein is CASSLDRETEAFF.

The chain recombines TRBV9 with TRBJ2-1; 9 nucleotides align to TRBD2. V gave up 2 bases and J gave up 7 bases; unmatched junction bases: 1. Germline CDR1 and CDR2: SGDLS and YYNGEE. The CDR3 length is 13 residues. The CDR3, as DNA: TGTGCCAGCAGCGTTAGCGGGGGAAATGAGCAGTTCTTC. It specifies CASSVSGGNEQFF.

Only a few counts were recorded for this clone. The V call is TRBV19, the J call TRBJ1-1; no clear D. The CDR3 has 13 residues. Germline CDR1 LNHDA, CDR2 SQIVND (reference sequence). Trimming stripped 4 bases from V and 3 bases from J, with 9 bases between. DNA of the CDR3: TGTGCCAGTAGTAGGGCGGGGTACACTGAAGCTTTCTTT. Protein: CASSRAGYTEAFF. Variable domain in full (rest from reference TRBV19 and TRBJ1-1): DGGITQSPKYLFRKEGQNVTLSCEQNLNHDAMYWYRQDPGQGLRLIYYSQIVNDFQKGDIAEGYSVSREKKESFPLTVTSAQKNPTAFYLCASSRAGYTEAFFGQGTRLTVV.

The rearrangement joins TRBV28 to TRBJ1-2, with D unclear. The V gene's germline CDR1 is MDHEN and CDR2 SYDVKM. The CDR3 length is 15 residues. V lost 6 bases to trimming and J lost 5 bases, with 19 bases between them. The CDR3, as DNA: TGTGCCAGCAGACAAATGGAACAGACCTTTTATGGCTACACCTTC. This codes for CASRQMEQTFYGYTF.

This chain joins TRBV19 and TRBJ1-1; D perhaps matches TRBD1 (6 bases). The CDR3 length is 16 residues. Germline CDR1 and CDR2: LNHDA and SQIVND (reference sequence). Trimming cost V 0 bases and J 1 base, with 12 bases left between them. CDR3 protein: CASSIDPTGSNTEAFF. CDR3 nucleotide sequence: TGTGCCAGTAGTATAGACCCGACAGGTTCGAACACTGAAGCTTTCTTT.

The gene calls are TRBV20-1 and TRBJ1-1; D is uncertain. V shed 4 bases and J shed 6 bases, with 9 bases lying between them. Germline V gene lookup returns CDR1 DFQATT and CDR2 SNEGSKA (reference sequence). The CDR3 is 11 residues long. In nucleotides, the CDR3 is TGCAGTGCTATTAGGTTGTCTGAAGCTTTCTTT. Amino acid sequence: CSAIRLSEAFF.

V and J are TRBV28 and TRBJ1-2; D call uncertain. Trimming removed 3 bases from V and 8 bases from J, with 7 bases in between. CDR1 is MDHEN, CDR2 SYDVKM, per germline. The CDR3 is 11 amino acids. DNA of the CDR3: TGTGCCAGCAGTTTCGGGCAAGGCTACACCTTC. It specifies CASSFGQGYTF.

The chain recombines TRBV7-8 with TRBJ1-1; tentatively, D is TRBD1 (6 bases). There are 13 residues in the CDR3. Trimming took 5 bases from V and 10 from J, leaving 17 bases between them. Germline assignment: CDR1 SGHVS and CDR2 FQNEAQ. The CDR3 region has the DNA TGTGCCAGCAGCAAAAGCGGGGAACAGGGAGCTTTCTTT. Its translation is CASSKSGEQGAFF.

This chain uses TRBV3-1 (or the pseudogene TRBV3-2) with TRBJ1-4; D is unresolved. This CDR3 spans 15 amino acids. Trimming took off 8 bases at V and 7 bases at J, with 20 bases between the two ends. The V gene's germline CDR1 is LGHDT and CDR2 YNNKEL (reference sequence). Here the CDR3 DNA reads TGTGCCAGCGGCACGACCGGGAATTGGGGTGAAAAACTGTTTTTT. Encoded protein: CASGTTGNWGEKLFF.

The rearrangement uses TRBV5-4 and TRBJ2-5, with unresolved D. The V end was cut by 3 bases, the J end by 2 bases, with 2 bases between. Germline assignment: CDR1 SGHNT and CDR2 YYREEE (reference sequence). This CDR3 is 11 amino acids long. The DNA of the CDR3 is TGTGCCAGCAGCTCTCAAGAGACCCAGTACTTC. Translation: CASSSQETQYF.

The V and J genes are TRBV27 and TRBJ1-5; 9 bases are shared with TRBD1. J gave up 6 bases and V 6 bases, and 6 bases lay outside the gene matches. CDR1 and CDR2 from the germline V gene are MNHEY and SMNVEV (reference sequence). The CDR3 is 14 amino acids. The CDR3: CASRHRGLGQPQHF. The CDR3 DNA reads TGTGCCAGCAGACACAGGGGGCTAGGTCAGCCCCAGCATTTT.

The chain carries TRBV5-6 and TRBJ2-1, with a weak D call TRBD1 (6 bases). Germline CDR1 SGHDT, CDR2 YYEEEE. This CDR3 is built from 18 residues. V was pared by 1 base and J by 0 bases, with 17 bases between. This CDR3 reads CASSLQGFWGLSYNEQFF. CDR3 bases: TGTGCCAGCAGCTTGCAGGGGTTCTGGGGCCTCTCCTACAATGAGCAGTTCTTC.

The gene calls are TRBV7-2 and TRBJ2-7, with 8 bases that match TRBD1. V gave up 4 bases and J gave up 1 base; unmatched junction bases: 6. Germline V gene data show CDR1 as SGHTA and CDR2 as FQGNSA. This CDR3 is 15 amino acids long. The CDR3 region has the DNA TGTGCCAGCAGCTCAGCTGGACAGGGATCCTACGAGCAGTACTTC. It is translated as CASSSAGQGSYEQYF.

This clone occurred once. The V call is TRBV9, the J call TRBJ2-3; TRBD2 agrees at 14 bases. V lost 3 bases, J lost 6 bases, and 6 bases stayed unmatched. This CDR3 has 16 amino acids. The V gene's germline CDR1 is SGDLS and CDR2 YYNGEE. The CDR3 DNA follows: TGTGCCAGCAGCGATGGACTAGCGGGGGGCGTGGATACGCAGTATTTT. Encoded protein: CASSDGLAGGVDTQYF.

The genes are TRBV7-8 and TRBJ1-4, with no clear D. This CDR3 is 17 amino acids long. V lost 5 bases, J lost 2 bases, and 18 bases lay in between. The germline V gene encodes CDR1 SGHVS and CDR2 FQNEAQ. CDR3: CASSERDPIPTNEKLFF. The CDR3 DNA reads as TGTGCCAGCAGCGAACGGGATCCCATACCCACTAATGAAAAACTGTTTTTT.

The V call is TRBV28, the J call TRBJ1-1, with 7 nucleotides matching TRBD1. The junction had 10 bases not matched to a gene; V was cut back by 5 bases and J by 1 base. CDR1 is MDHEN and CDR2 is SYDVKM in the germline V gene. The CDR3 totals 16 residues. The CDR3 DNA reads TGTGCCAGCAGTGCCCCCTTGACAGGGCCGAACACTGAAGCTTTCTTT. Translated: CASSAPLTGPNTEAFF.

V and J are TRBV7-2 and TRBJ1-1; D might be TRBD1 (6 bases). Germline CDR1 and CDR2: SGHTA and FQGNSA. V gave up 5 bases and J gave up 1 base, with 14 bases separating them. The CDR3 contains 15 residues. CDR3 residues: CASSPRGLTNTEAFF. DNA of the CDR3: TGTGCCAGCAGCCCCCGGGGGCTAACGAACACTGAAGCTTTCTTT.

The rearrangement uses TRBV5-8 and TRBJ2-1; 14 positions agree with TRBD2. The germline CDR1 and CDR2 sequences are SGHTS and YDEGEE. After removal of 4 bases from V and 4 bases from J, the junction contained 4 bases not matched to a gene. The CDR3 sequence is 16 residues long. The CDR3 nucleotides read TGTGCCAGCAGCCGACTAGCGGGGGGGGCGTACAATGAGCAGTTCTTC. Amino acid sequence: CASSRLAGGAYNEQFF.

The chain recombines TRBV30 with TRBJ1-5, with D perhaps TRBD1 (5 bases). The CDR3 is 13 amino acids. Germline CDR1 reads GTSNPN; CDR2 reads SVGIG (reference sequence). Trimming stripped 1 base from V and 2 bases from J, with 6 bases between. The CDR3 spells CAWSGGGNQPQHF. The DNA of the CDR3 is TGTGCCTGGAGTGGGGGGGGCAATCAGCCCCAGCATTTT.

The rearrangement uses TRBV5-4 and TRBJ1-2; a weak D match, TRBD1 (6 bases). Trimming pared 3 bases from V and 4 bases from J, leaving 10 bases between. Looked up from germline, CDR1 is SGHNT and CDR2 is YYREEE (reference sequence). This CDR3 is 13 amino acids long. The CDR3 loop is CASSWGPTYGYTF. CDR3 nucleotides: TGTGCCAGCAGCTGGGGGCCTACCTATGGCTACACCTTC.

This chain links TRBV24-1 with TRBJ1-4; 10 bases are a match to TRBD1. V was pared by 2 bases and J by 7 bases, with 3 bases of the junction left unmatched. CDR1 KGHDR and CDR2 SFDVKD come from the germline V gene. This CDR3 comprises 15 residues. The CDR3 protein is CATSDWTGGREKLFF. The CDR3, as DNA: TGTGCCACCAGTGATTGGACAGGGGGACGTGAAAAACTGTTTTTT.

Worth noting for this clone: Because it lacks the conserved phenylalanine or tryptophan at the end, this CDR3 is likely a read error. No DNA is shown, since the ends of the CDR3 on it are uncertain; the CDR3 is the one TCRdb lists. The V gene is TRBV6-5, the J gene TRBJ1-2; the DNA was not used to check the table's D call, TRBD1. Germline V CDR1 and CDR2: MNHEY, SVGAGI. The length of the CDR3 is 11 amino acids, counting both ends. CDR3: CASSPGRSGSS.

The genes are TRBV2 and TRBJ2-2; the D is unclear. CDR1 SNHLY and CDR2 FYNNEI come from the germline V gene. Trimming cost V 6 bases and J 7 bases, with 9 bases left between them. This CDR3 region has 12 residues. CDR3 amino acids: CASSLRIGELFF. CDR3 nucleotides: TGTGCCAGCAGCCTTAGGATCGGGGAGCTGTTTTTT.

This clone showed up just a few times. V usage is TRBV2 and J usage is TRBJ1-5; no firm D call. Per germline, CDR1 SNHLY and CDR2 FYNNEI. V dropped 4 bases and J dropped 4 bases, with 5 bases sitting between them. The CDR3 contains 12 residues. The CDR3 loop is CASSGGNQPQHF. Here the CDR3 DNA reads TGTGCCAGCAGTGGCGGGAATCAGCCCCAGCATTTT.

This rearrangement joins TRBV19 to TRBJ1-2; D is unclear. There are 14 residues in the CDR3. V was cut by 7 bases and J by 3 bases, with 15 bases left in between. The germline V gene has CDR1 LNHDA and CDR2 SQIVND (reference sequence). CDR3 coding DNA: TGTGCCAGTACCACCGGCTGGGATCACTATGGCTACACCTTC. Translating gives CASTTGWDHYGYTF.

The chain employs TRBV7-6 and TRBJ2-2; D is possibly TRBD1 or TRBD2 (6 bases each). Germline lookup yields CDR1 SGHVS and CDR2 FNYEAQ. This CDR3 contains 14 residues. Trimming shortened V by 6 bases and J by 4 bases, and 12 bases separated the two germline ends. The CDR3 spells CASRRGDFTGELFF. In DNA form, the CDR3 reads TGTGCCAGCAGAAGGGGGGATTTCACCGGGGAGCTGTTTTTT.

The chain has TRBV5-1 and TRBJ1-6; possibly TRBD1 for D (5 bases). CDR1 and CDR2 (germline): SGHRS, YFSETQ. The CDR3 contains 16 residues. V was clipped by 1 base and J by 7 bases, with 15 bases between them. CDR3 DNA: TGCGCCAGCAGCTTGTCAATAGCAGGGAAGAATTCACCCCTCCACTTT. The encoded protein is CASSLSIAGKNSPLHF.

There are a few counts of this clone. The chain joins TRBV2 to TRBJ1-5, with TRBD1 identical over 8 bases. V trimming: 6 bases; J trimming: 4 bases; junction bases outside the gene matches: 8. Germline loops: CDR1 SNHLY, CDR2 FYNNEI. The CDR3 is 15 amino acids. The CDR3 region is CASSELRGLNQPQHF. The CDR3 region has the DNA TGTGCCAGCAGCGAACTCAGGGGGCTTAATCAGCCCCAGCATTTT.

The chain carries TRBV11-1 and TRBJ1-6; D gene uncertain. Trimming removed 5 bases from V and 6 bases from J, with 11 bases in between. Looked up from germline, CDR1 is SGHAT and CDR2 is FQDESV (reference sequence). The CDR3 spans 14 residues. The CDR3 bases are TGTGCCAGCAGCCAAGGAGTTTTTAATTCACCCCTCCACTTT. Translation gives CASSQGVFNSPLHF.

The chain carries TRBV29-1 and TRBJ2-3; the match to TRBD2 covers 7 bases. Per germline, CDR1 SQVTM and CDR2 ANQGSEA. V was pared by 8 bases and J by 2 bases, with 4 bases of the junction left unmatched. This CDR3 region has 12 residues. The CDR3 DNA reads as TGCAGCAGCCGGGACTACACAGATACGCAGTATTTT. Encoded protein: CSSRDYTDTQYF.

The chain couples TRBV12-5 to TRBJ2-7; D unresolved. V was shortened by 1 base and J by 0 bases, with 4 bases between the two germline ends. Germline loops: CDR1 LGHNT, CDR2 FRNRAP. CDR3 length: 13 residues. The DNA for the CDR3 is TGTGCTAGTGGTTTGGCCGACTCCTACGAGCAGTACTTC. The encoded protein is CASGLADSYEQYF.

As DNA, the CDR3 is TGTGCCAGCAGTGATGAGAGAGGGAAATACGAGCAGTACTTC. Its protein is CASSDERGKYEQYF. The V and J genes are TRBV25-1 and TRBJ2-7, with TRBD2 as a possible D gene (5 bases). Germline CDR1 is MGHDK and CDR2 is SYGVNS. The CDR3 has 14 residues. Trimming took 3 bases from V and 4 from J, leaving 13 bases between them.